This T cell receptor (beta chain) was captured in a study of blood T cell repertoires in COVID-19. Study background: Nucleic acid was either cDNA or gDNA, and it came from T cells, B-cell-depleted T cells, or PBMCs.

Authors' analysis steps: Amplified reference gene primers provided the basis for estimating nucleated cell counts. Sequencing was performed with immunoSEQ multiplex PCR; in TCRdb, only in-frame clones are kept and a portion is missing. V and J calls and clone size are given by that table; D and trimming were obtained from the DNA. Of approximately 170,000 clones in the sample, roughly 88% were seen once. Participants were aged roughly 18 to 95 years, lived in roughly 23 US areas, and enrolled virtually. Recovery among Cohort 3 donors was established by two negative PCRs, clearance, or symptom resolution. The CDR3 is 15 residues long. Germline V gene lookup returns CDR1 LGHDT and CDR2 YNNKEL (reference sequence). V was cut by 4 bases and J by 1 base, with 10 bases left in between.

This sequence joins TRBV3-1 (or the pseudogene TRBV3-2) and TRBJ2-2; no firm D call. What was sequenced was PBMCs or T cells enriched from blood (not recorded which). This sequence was found in a woman aged 18-29 years who had recovered from COVID-19. The CDR3 region has the DNA TGTGCCAGCAGCCGGGCAACCTGGAACACCGGGGAGCTGTTTTTT. This encodes CASSRATWNTGELFF.